Detailed here is one TCR beta chain. As yet, its antigen is unknown. These data belong to a study of T cell responses to AZD1222 COVID-19 vaccine. General study findings and limits: As reported, nearly half of all spike-specific TCRs target variant regions that are unmutated.

This CDR3 comprises 13 residues. Trimming took 7 bases from V and 0 from J, leaving 6 bases between them. Per germline, CDR1 SNHLY and CDR2 FYNNEI. Clones were sequenced by immunoSEQ multiplex PCR, and TCRdb holds only the in-frame ones, with some missing. Of around 46,000 clones in the sample, about 91% were seen once. The source of this sequence is an adult who received the AZD1222 COVID-19 vaccine. The chain has TRBV2 and TRBJ1-4; D call uncertain. This specimen consisted of peripheral blood, obtained 28 days after the second AZD1222 dose. CDR3 protein: CASIGSTNEKLFF. The CDR3 coding sequence is TGTGCCAGCATAGGCTCAACTAATGAAAAACTGTTTTTT.